The clone carrying this T cell receptor beta chain was seen a handful of times. The length of the CDR3 is 13 residues. CDR1 SGHRS and CDR2 YFSETQ come from the germline V gene. V trimming: 8 bases; J trimming: 6 bases; junction bases outside the gene matches: 9. The donors were members of the validation cohort comprising about 130 subjects, separate from the roughly 730-subject first cohort. This specimen belongs to a study of cytomegalovirus exposure and HLA in healthy donors. Profiling relied on immunoSEQ multiplex PCR, and the TCRdb table lists in-frame clones only, not all of them. The sample has 90,000 to 150,000 clones; 88% are singletons.

Sequencing used PBMCs. V gene TRBV5-1 combines with J gene TRBJ1-1; TRBD1 matches at 8 bases. The receptor comes from a young woman in good health and CMV-seropositive. CDR3 sequence (DNA): TGCGCCAGGATCCGACAGGGGTTTGCTGAAGCTTTCTTT. It encodes CARIRQGFAEAFF.